The source of this T cell receptor (beta chain) is a study of response to subunit inactivated influenza vaccine. TCRdb reprocessed the RT-PCR reads with MiXCR, giving one entry per CDR3 protein. Found here are around 580,000 distinct CDR3 sequences, 10% to 15% of them singletons; the top ten hold about 9.4%. Many counts were recorded for this clonotype. Germline values: CDR1 SGHRS, CDR2 YFSETQ. This CDR3 region has 14 residues. V dropped 1 base and J dropped 3 bases, with 9 bases sitting between them. This sequence was found in a man aged 50 or older who received an inactivated influenza vaccine. The material sequenced was PBMCs from blood, taken on the day of vaccination. The V call is TRBV5-1, the J call TRBJ2-3; D is unresolved. The CDR3 DNA follows: TGCGCCAGCAGCTTGTATGTTCAGACAGATACGCAGTATTTT. Protein sequence: CASSLYVQTDTQYF.